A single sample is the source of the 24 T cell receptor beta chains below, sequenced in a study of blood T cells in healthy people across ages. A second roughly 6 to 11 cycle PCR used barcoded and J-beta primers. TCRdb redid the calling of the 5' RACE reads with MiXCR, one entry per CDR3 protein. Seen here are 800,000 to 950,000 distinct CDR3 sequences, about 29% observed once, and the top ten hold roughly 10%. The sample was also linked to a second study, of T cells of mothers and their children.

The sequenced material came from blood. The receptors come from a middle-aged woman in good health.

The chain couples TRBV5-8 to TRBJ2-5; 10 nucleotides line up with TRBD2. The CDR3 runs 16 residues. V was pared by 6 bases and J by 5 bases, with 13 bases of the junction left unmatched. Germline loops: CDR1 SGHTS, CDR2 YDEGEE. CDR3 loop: CASNPERGGPRETQYF. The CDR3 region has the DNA TGTGCCAGCAACCCTGAGCGGGGGGGCCCGAGGGAGACCCAGTACTTC.

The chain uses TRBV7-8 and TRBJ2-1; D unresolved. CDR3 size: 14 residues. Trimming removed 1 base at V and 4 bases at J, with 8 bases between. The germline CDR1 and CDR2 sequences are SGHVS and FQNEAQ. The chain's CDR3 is CASSLGPGYNEQFF. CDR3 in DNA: TGTGCCAGCAGCTTAGGGCCGGGTTACAATGAGCAGTTCTTC.

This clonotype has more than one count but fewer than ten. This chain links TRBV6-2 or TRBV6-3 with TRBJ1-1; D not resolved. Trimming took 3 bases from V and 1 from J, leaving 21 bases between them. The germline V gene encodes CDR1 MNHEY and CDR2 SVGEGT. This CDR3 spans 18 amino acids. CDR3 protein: CASSYSPGDIGKNTEAFF. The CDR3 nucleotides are TGTGCCAGCAGTTATTCTCCCGGGGATATAGGGAAGAACACTGAAGCTTTCTTT.

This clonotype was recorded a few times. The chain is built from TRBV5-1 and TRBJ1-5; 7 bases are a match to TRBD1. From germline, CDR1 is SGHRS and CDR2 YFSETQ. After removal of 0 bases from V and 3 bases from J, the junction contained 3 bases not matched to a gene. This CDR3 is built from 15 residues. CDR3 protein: CASSLGQGYNQPQHF. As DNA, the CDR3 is TGCGCCAGCAGCTTGGGACAGGGATACAATCAGCCCCAGCATTTT.

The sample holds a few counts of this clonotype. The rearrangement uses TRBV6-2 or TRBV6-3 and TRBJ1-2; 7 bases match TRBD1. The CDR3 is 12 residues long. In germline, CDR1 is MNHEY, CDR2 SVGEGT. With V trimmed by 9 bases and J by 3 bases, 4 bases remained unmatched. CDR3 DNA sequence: TGTGCCAGTTCGGGACAGTACTATGGCTACACCTTC. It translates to CASSGQYYGYTF.

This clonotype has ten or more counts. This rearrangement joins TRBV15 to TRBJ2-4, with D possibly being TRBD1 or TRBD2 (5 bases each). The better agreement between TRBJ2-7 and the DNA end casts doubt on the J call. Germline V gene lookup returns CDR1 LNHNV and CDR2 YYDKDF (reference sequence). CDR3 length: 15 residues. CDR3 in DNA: TGTGCCACCAGCAGAGAAGGGACGGCAGCAGGCGAGCAGTACTTC. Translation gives CATSREGTAAGEQYF.

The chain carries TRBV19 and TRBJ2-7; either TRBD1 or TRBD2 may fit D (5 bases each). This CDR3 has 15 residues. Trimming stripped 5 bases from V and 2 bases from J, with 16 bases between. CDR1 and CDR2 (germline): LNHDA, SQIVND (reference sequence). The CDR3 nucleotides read TGTGCCAGTAGTGATCCGGGACGGATTGCCTACGAGCAGTACTTC. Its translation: CASSDPGRIAYEQYF.

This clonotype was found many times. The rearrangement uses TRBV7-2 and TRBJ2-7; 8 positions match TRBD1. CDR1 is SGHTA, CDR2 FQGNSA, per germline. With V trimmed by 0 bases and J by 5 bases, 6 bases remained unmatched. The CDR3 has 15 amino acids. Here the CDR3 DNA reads TGTGCCAGCAGCTTAGCCAGGACAGGGTGGGACGAGCAGTACTTC. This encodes CASSLARTGWDEQYF.

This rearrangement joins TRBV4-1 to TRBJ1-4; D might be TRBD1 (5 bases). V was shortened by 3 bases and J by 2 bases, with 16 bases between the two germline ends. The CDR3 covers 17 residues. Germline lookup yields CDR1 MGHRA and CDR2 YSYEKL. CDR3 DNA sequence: TGCGCCAGCAGCCAGGCCTGGGGCAGAACGACTAATGAAAAACTGTTTTTT. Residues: CASSQAWGRTTNEKLFF.

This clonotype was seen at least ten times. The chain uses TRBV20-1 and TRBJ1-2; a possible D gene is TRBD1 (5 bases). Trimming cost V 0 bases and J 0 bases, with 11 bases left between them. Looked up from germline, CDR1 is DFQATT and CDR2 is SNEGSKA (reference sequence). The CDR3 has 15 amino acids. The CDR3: CSARDGAGSNYGYTF. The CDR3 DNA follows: TGCAGTGCTAGAGATGGGGCAGGCTCTAACTATGGCTACACCTTC.

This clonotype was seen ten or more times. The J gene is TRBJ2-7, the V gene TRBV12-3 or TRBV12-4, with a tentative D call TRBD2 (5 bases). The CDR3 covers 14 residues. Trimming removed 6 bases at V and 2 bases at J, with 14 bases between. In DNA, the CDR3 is TGTGCCAGCAGCTCCTCGGACTGGACCTACGAGCAGTACTTC. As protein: CASSSSDWTYEQYF.

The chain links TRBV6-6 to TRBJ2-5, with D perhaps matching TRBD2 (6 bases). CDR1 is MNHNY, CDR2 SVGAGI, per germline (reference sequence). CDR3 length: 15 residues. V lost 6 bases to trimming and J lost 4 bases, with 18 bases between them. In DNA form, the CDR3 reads TGTGCCAGCAGCCTGACTAGATACTCTAGAGAGACCCAGTACTTC. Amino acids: CASSLTRYSRETQYF.

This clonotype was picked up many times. Here the CDR3 reads CASSLIGGPETQYF. CDR3 in DNA: TGTGCCAGCAGTTTAATCGGGGGTCCAGAGACCCAGTACTTC. This chain uses TRBV27 with TRBJ2-5; maybe TRBD2 (6 bases). V dropped 2 bases and J dropped 4 bases, with 11 bases sitting between them. CDR1 is MNHEY and CDR2 is SMNVEV in the germline V gene (reference sequence). The CDR3 is 14 amino acids.

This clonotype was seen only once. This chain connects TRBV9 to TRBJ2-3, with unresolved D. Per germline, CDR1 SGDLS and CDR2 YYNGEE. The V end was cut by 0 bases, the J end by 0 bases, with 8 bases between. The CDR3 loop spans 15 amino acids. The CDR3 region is CASSVARPSTDTQYF. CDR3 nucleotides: TGTGCCAGCAGCGTAGCCAGGCCTAGCACAGATACGCAGTATTTT.

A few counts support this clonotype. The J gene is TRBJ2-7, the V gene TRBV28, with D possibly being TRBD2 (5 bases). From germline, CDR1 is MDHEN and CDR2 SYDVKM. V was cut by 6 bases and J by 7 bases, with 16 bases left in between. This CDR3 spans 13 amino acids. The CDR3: CASSAGRTGEQYF. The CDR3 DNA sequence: TGTGCCAGCAGCGCCGGGCGGACGGGGGAGCAGTACTTC.

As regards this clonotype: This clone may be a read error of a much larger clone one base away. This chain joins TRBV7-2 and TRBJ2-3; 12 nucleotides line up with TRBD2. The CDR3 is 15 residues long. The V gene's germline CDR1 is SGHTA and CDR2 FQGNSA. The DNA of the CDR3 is TGTGCCAGCAGCGCACTAGCGGGGGGTTCAGATGCGCAGTATTTT. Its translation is CASSALAGGSDAQYF.

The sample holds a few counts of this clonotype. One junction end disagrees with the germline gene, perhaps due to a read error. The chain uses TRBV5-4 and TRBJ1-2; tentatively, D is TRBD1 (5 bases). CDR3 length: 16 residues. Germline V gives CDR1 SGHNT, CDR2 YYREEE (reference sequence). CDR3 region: CACSLGGVLLNYGYTF. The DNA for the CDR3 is TGTGCCTGCAGCCTGGGGGGGGTATTACTCAACTATGGCTACACCTTC.

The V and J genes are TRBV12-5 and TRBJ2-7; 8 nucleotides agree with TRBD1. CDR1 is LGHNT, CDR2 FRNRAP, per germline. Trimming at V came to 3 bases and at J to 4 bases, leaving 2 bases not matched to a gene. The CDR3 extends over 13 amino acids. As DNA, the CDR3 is TGTGCTAGTGGTTTCGACAGGGGATACGAGCAGTACTTC. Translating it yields CASGFDRGYEQYF.

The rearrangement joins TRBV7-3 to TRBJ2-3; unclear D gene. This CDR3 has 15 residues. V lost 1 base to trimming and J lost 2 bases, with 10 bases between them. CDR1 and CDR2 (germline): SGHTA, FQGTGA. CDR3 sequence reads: CASSLSPQHTDTQYF. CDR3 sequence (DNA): TGTGCCAGCAGCTTAAGTCCACAACACACAGATACGCAGTATTTT. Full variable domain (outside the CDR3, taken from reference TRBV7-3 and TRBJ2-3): GAGVSQTPSNKVTEKGKYVELRCDPISGHTALYWYRQSLGQGPEFLIYFQGTGAADDSGLPNDRFFAVRPEGSVSTLKIQRTERGDSAVYLCASSLSPQHTDTQYFGPGTRLTVL.

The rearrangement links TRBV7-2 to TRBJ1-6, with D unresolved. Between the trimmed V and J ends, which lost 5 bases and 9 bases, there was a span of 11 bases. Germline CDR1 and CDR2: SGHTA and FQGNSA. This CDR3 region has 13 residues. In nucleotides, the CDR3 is TGTGCCAGCAGCCCGAACAGCGGTTCACCCCTCCACTTT. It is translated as CASSPNSGSPLHF.

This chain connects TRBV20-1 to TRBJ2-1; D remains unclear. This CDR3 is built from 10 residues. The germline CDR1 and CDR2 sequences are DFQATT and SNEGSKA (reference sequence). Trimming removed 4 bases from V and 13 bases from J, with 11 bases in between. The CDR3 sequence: CSANGMLQFF. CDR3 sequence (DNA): TGCAGTGCTAATGGAATGCTCCAGTTCTTC.

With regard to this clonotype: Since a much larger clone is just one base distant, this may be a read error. CDR3: CANSVGSSGSAYNEQFF. CDR3 DNA sequence: TGTGCCAACAGCGTAGGGTCTAGCGGGTCCGCCTACAATGAGCAGTTCTTC. The chain links TRBV9 to TRBJ2-1, with TRBD2 identical over 8 bases. This CDR3 contains 17 residues. Germline V CDR1 and CDR2: SGDLS, YYNGEE. Variable domain in full (rest from reference TRBV9 and TRBJ2-1): DSGVTQTPKHLITATGQRVTLRCSPRSGDLSVYWYQQSLDQGLQFLIQYYNGEERAKGNILERFSAQQFPDLHSELNLSSLELGDSALYFCANSVGSSGSAYNEQFFGPGTRLTVL.

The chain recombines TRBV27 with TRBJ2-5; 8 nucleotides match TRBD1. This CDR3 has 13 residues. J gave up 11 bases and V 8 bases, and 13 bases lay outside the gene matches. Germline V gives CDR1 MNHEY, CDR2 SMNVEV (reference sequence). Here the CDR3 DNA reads TGTGCCAGCGGACAGGGATCACTGGGGGAGCAGTACTTC. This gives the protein CASGQGSLGEQYF.

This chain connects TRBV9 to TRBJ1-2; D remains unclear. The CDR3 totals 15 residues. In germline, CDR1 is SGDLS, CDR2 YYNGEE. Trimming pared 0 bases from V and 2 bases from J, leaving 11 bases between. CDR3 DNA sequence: TGTGCCAGCAGCGTAGGAAATCGGGGAAACTATGGCTACACCTTC. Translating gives CASSVGNRGNYGYTF.